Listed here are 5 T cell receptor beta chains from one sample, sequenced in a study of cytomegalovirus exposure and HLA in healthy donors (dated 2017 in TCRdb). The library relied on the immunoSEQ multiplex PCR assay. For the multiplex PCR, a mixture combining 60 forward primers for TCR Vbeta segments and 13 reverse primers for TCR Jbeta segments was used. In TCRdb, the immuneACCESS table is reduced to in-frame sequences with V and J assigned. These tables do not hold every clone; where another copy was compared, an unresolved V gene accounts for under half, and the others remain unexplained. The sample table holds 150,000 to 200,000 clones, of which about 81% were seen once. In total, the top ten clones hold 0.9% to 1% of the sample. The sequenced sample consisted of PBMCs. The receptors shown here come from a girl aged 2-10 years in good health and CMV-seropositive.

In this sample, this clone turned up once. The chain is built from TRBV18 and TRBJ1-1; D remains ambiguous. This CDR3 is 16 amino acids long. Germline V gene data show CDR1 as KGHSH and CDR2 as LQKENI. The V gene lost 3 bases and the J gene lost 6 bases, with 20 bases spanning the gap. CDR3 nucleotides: TGTGCCAGCTCACCGGTAACGATGCTGGGAGGCCCTGAAGCTTTCTTT. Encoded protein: CASSPVTMLGGPEAFF.

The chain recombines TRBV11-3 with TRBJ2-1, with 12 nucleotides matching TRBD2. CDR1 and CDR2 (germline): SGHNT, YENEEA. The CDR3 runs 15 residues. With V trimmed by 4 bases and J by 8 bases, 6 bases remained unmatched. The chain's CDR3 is CASSSRLAGVDEQFF. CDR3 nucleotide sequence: TGTGCCAGCAGCTCAAGACTAGCGGGAGTTGATGAGCAGTTCTTC.

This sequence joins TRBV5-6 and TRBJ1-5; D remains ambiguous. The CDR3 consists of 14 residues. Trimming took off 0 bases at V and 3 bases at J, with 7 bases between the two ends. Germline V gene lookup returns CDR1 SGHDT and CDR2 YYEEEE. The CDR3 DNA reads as TGTGCCAGCAGCTTGGGACTGATCAATCAGCCCCAGCATTTT. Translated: CASSLGLINQPQHF.

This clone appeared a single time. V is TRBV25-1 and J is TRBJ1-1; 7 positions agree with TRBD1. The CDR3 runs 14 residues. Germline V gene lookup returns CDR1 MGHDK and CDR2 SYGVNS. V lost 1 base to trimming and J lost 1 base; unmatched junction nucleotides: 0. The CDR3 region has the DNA TGTGCCAGCAGTGAATGGACAGGGAACACTGAAGCTTTCTTT. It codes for CASSEWTGNTEAFF.

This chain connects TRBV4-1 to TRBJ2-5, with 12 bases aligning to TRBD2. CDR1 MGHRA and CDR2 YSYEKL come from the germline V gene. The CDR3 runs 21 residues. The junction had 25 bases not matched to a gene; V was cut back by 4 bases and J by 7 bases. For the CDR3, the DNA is TGCGCCAGCAGCCGGACAGAACTGGGACTAGCGGGCATCTCATCCCTCGGGACCCAGTACTTC. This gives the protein CASSRTELGLAGISSLGTQYF.